The subject of this entry is one TCR beta chain. Per the germline V gene, CDR1 is SQVTM and CDR2 is ANQGSEA. This CDR3 contains 11 residues. Trimming pared 2 bases from V and 4 bases from J, leaving 5 bases between. Profiling relied on immunoSEQ multiplex PCR, and the TCRdb table lists in-frame clones only, not all of them. The sample contains a few hundred thousand clones, around 90% of which appear only once. The treatment was: about 20 received Ad26.COV2.S at low or high dose, single or two shots; about 5 received placebo; per-sample allocation not given. All samples were drawn on day 63, counting from the first vaccine or placebo injection. The record originates from a study of Ad26.COV2.S vaccination and SARS-CoV-2 variants.

This TCR was recovered from a person between 18 and 59 years old who received the Ad26.COV2.S COVID-19 vaccine or a placebo. Specimen: peripheral blood, collected in a trial of Ad26.COV2.S vaccine versus placebo. The rearrangement uses TRBV29-1 and TRBJ2-5; D is uncertain. CDR3: CSVEWLETQYF. For the CDR3, the DNA is TGCAGCGTTGAATGGCTAGAGACCCAGTACTTC.